The clone carrying this TCR beta chain is a singleton in its sample. Adults between about 18 and 89 years of age took part from 20 to 25 US areas. Symptom resolution, clearance, or two negative PCRs marked the recovered donors of Cohort 3. Trimming removed 0 bases from V and 0 bases from J; junction bases left unmatched: 19. CDR3 length equals 23 residues. Germline V gives CDR1 SGDLS, CDR2 YYNGEE. Original analysis: The assay estimated nucleated cells by amplifying reference gene primers. The repertoire was sequenced with immunoSEQ multiplex PCR; TCRdb's copy has only in-frame clones and lacks some. The DNA was the basis for D and trimming; V, J and clone size are from that table. The sample consists of roughly 300,000 clones, more than 75% of them appearing once. This specimen comes from a study of blood T cell repertoires in COVID-19. Study-wide context: PBMCs, B-cell-depleted T cells, or T cells were the source of the cDNA or gDNA that made up the material.

Material for sequencing was PBMCs or T cells enriched from blood (not recorded which). The chain links TRBV9 to TRBJ2-1; TRBD2 matches at 12 bases. The sequence was collected from a woman under 30 who had recovered from COVID-19. The CDR3: CASSVESSGGALSWAHSYNEQFF. CDR3 nucleotides: TGTGCCAGCAGCGTAGAATCTAGCGGGGGGGCCTTATCGTGGGCTCACTCCTACAATGAGCAGTTCTTC.